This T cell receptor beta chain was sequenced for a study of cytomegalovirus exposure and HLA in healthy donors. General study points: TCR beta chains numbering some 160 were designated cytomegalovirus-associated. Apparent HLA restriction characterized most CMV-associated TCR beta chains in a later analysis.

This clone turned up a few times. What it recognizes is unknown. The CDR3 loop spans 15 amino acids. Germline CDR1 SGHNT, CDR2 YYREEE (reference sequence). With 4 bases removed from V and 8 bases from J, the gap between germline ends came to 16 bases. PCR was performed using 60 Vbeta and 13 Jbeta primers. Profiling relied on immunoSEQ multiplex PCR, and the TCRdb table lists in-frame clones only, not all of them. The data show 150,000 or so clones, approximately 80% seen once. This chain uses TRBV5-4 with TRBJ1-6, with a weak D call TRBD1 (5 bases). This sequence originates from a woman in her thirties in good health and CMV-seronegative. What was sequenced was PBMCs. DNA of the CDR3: TGTGCCAGCAGCAGCGGGACTGATGGGTATTCACCCCTCCACTTT. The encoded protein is CASSSGTDGYSPLHF.